This is a list of T cell receptor beta chains from one sample in a study of cytomegalovirus exposure and HLA in healthy donors. Some clones are missing from TCRdb's copy, which holds only in-frame ones; the method was immunoSEQ multiplex PCR. The data contain 150,000 to 250,000 clones, less than 80% of them seen just once; the ten biggest clones take up approximately 4.4%. The material sequenced was PBMCs. The source is a woman aged 25 to 39 in good health and CMV-seropositive. CDR3s include the opening cysteine and the closing phenylalanine or tryptophan. A D gene is named only where the DNA matches it firmly. The size entry is marked missing in some rows and otherwise reads once, few, many or a size class.

len,v_gene,j_gene,d_gene,abundance,CDR3aa,CDR3nt
17,TRBV10-3,TRBJ2-2,.,.,CAISELIGTSNTGELFF,TGTGCCATCAGTGAATTGATAGGGACAAGCAACACCGGGGAGCTGTTTTTT
15,TRBV12-5,TRBJ2-4,.,.,CASGLYSLAKNIQYF,TGTGCTAGTGGTTTGTACAGCTTAGCCAAAAACATTCAGTACTTC
21,TRBV4-1,TRBJ2-1,TRBD2,.,CASSQAGGSGTSGTSYNEQFF,TGCGCCAGCAGCCAAGCGGGGGGGTCCGGGACTAGCGGTACCTCCTACAATGAGCAGTTCTTC
13,TRBV15,TRBJ1-5,.,few,CATSRDGGEPQHF,TGTGCCACCAGCAGAGATGGAGGGGAGCCCCAGCATTTT
14,TRBV6-1,TRBJ2-4,.,.,CASSEGGDSNIQYF,TGTGCCAGCAGTGAAGGAGGAGATTCAAACATTCAGTACTTC
15,TRBV5-1,TRBJ2-3,TRBD2,.,CASSSRGGTADTQYF,TGCGCCAGCAGCAGCCGCGGGGGGACGGCAGATACGCAGTATTTT
13,TRBV29-1,TRBJ1-4,.,.,CSATPATNEKLFF,TGCAGCGCCACACCCGCAACTAATGAAAAACTGTTTTTT
14,TRBV6-5,TRBJ1-5,.,.,CASSRTGNNQPQHF,TGTGCCAGCAGCCGGACGGGGAACAATCAGCCCCAGCATTTT
15,TRBV7-8,TRBJ2-1,.,.,CASSLLAPRYNEQFF,TGTGCCAGCAGCTTATTGGCGCCCAGGTACAATGAGCAGTTCTTC
14,TRBV7-8,TRBJ1-4,.,.,CASSSGTVNEKLFF,TGTGCCAGCAGCTCGGGAACGGTTAATGAAAAACTGTTTTTT
15,TRBV9,TRBJ2-7,.,few,CASSVAGGLAYEQYF,TGTGCCAGCAGCGTAGCTGGCGGGCTAGCCTACGAGCAGTACTTC
14,TRBV7-6,TRBJ1-3,.,.,CASSLEGKGNTIYF,TGTGCCAGCAGCTTAGAGGGGAAAGGAAACACCATATATTTT
10,TRBV5-8,TRBJ2-3,.,few,CASNTDTQYF,TGTGCCAGTAACACAGATACGCAGTATTTT
19,TRBV7-2,TRBJ1-2,TRBD1,few,CASSPYTDRFLTPNYGYTF,TGTGCCAGCAGCCCATACACGGACAGGTTCCTAACTCCTAACTATGGCTACACCTTC
16,TRBV4-1,TRBJ2-7,TRBD2,.,CASSQESAGGFSEQYF,TGCGCCAGCAGCCAAGAATCGGCGGGGGGGTTTAGCGAGCAGTACTTC
14,TRBV29-1,TRBJ2-7,TRBD1,.,CSVEGRTGANEQYF,TGCAGCGTTGAAGGTCGGACAGGGGCCAACGAGCAGTACTTC
15,TRBV19,TRBJ1-1,TRBD1,.,CASSWGDRVKTEAFF,TGTGCCAGTAGTTGGGGGGACAGGGTAAAGACTGAAGCTTTCTTT
18,TRBV7-8,TRBJ2-7,TRBD2,once,CASSLAPSGGHSSYEQYF,TGTGCCAGCAGCTTAGCGCCTAGCGGGGGACATAGCTCCTACGAGCAGTACTTC
15,TRBV6-1,TRBJ1-1,TRBD1,once,CASSAPGQGETEAFF,TGTGCCAGCAGTGCCCCGGGACAGGGGGAAACTGAAGCTTTCTTT
12,TRBV5-1,TRBJ2-1,.,.,CASSTPGDEQFF,TGCGCCAGCAGCACGCCAGGGGATGAGCAGTTCTTC
13,TRBV25-1,TRBJ2-4,.,few,CASSGVTKNIQYF,TGTGCCAGCTCAGGCGTAACCAAAAACATTCAGTACTTC
15,TRBV7-4,TRBJ1-1,TRBD1,.,CASSSPWTGRTEAFF,TGTGCCAGCAGCTCACCCTGGACAGGGCGGACTGAAGCTTTCTTT
13,TRBV19,TRBJ1-1,.,.,CASLEGRNTEAFF,TGTGCCAGCCTAGAGGGCAGAAACACTGAAGCTTTCTTT
11,TRBV29-1,TRBJ1-1,TRBD1,.,CSVYRGGEAFF,TGCAGCGTTTACAGGGGAGGTGAAGCTTTCTTT
14,TRBV5-4,TRBJ1-2,TRBD1,.,CASSFQGAGGGYTF,TGTGCCAGCAGCTTTCAGGGCGCAGGGGGAGGCTACACCTTC
17,TRBV2,TRBJ2-6,.,.,CASSERGTESGANVLTF,TGTGCCAGCAGTGAAAGGGGGACGGAGTCTGGGGCCAACGTCCTGACTTTC
17,TRBV4-2,TRBJ2-3,TRBD2,.,CASSQVAGASGGDTQYF,TGTGCCAGCAGCCAAGTAGCAGGGGCTAGCGGGGGAGATACGCAGTATTTT
20,TRBV4-3,TRBJ2-2,TRBD1,.,CASSQDYIRVDRGLTGELFF,TGCGCCAGCAGCCAAGATTATATCCGGGTGGACAGGGGGCTCACCGGGGAGCTGTTTTTT
15,TRBV5-4,TRBJ2-7,.,.,CASSPSRGRTYEQYF,TGTGCCAGCAGCCCAAGCCGCGGCCGAACCTACGAGCAGTACTTC
15,TRBV6-6,TRBJ2-7,TRBD2,.,CASSYSGGARDEQYF,TGTGCCAGCAGTTACTCCGGGGGGGCGCGGGACGAGCAGTACTTC
12,TRBV6-6,TRBJ2-3,.,.,CAIAASGDTQYF,TGTGCCATCGCCGCGAGCGGAGATACGCAGTATTTT